This is a list of T cell receptor beta chains from one sample in a study of blood T cell repertoires in COVID-19. The method was immunoSEQ multiplex PCR; TCRdb's version includes in-frame clones alone and lacks a portion of them. Here the sample spans some 120,000 clones, about four fifths being singletons. The sample consisted of peripheral blood. Every receptor here comes from a woman aged 55-69 years with acute or convalescent COVID-19. Each CDR3 is given with its conserved first and last residue. The order of the fields is V gene, D gene, J gene, clone size, CDR3 length, CDR3 DNA, CDR3 protein. The D gene is left open where the match is weak. Clone size, where shown, is once, few, many, or a class for clones that have expanded.

>TRBV5-1|TRBD1|TRBJ1-1|-|14
TGCGCCAGCAGCTCCAGTGACAGGGACACTGAAGCTTTCTTT
CASSSSDRDTEAFF
>TRBV5-1|-|TRBJ2-2|-|14
TGCGCCAGCTTTCCAGGGGATTACACCGGGGAGCTGTTTTTT
CASFPGDYTGELFF
>TRBV5-4|-|TRBJ1-2|-|14
TGTGCCAGCAGGGAAGGGGGATCCCCCTATGGCTACACCTTC
CASREGGSPYGYTF
>TRBV5-1|TRBD2|TRBJ2-3|-|15
TGCGCCAGCAGCCCAAGCGGGGGGGCCGCTGATACGCAGTATTTT
CASSPSGGAADTQYF
>TRBV9|TRBD1|TRBJ1-2|-|15
TGTGCCAGCAGCGTAGGACAGGGGGAGAACTATGGCTACACCTTC
CASSVGQGENYGYTF
>TRBV2|TRBD1|TRBJ1-1|-|16
TGTGCCAGCAGCCCCAATACCGGGACAGTGAACACTGAAGCTTTCTTT
CASSPNTGTVNTEAFF
>TRBV5-1|-|TRBJ1-1|-|13
TGCGCCAGCAGTCCAGGTCAGAACACTGAAGCTTTCTTT
CASSPGQNTEAFF
>TRBV11-1|TRBD1|TRBJ1-6|once|16
TGTGCCAGCAGCCTCAATGGACAGGGTGGCGATTCACCCCTCCACTTT
CASSLNGQGGDSPLHF
>TRBV5-6|-|TRBJ2-7|-|12
TGTGCCAGCAGCCTATACTACGGCGAGCAGTACTTC
CASSLYYGEQYF
>TRBV6-5|-|TRBJ1-2|-|15
TGTGCCAGCAGTCTAGACAGGCCGCCTAACTATGGCTACACCTTC
CASSLDRPPNYGYTF
>TRBV23-1|-|TRBJ2-2|-|13
TGCGCCAGCAGTCACCAGTTCTGCGGGGAGCTGTTTTTT
CASSHQFCGELFF
>TRBV5-4|-|TRBJ1-1|-|15
TGTGCCAGCAGCTTAGCGGGACTTAGGAACACTGAAGCTTTCTTT
CASSLAGLRNTEAFF
>TRBV6-5|-|TRBJ1-2|-|13
TGTGCCAGCGGAAAACGACAGAACTATGGCTACACCTTC
CASGKRQNYGYTF
>TRBV28|TRBD1|TRBJ2-5|few|13
TGTGCCAGCAGGCGACAGGGAGACGAGACCCAGTACTTC
CASRRQGDETQYF
>TRBV7-9|-|TRBJ1-4|-|12
TGTGCCAGCAGCCGGGAGGAGGGGCCGCTGATTTTT
CASSREEGPLIF
>TRBV9|-|TRBJ2-2|-|13
TGTGCCAGCAGCGATCGTAACACCGGGGAGCTGTTTTTT
CASSDRNTGELFF
>TRBV5-1|TRBD1|TRBJ2-2|few|17
TGCGCCAGCAGCTTGATGACAGGGGGCGCGGAGGCCGGGGAGCTGTTTTTT
CASSLMTGGAEAGELFF
>TRBV5-1|TRBD1|TRBJ1-2|-|15
TGCGCCAGCAGCCCATACCCCGGGACAGGCTATGGCTACACCTTC
CASSPYPGTGYGYTF
>TRBV3-1/TRBV3-2|TRBD1|TRBJ1-5|once|15
TGTGCCAGCAGCCAAGATGGGACAGGGAATCAGCCCCAGCATTTT
CASSQDGTGNQPQHF
>TRBV6-2/TRBV6-3|TRBD1|TRBJ1-1|-|13
TGTGCCAGCAGCCCACAGGGGTACACTGAAGCTTTCTTT
CASSPQGYTEAFF
>TRBV30|-|TRBJ2-2|few|13
TGTGCCTGGAGGTCAACAGGGTCCGGGGAGCTGTTTTTT
CAWRSTGSGELFF
>TRBV19|-|TRBJ2-1|-|13
TGTGCCAGTAGTCTATTAGGCGGAAATGAGCAGTTCTTC
CASSLLGGNEQFF
>TRBV27|TRBD1|TRBJ1-5|-|16
TGTGCCAGCCGCCTAGGGACAGCTCTTTTCAATCAGCCCCAGCATTTT
CASRLGTALFNQPQHF
>TRBV30|-|TRBJ1-1|-|14
TGTGCCTGGAGTGGTGCCAGGGCGTATCTTGAAGCTTTCTTT
CAWSGARAYLEAFF
>TRBV4-2|TRBD1|TRBJ2-2|-|14
TGTGCCAGCAGACCCCGACAGGGGACCGGGGAGCTGTTTTTT
CASRPRQGTGELFF
>TRBV5-1|TRBD1|TRBJ1-2|-|14
TGCGCCAGCAGCTTGGCACAGGGGGCGGATGGCTACACCTTC
CASSLAQGADGYTF
>TRBV9|TRBD1|TRBJ1-2|-|13
TGTGCCAGCAGCGCAGATTACAGGGGAGGCTACACCTTC
CASSADYRGGYTF
>TRBV5-5|-|TRBJ1-1|-|13
TGTGCCAGCAGCCTTAGTTTTCAGGGGCAAGCTTTCTTT
CASSLSFQGQAFF
>TRBV19|-|TRBJ1-2|-|15
TGTGCCAGTAGTGTAACCGGGACACCCCACTATGGCTACACCTTC
CASSVTGTPHYGYTF
>TRBV10-3|TRBD2|TRBJ2-5|-|15
TGTGCCATCAGTGAACGACTAGCGGGGGGTGAGACCCAGTACTTC
CAISERLAGGETQYF
>TRBV21-1|-|TRBJ2-5|-|12
TGTGCCAACAGCGAGTTTTTGGAGACCCAGTACTTC
CANSEFLETQYF
>TRBV5-4|-|TRBJ1-1|few|14
TGTGCCAGCAGAGGGGATCTGGGAAACACTGAAGCTTTCTTT
CASRGDLGNTEAFF
>TRBV6-5|-|TRBJ1-6|-|14
TGTGCCACCCAGGGTACTGAGTATAATTCACCCCTCCACTTT
CATQGTEYNSPLHF
>TRBV19|-|TRBJ1-1|-|12
TGTGCCAGTAGTATAAGCGGGCCGGAAGCTTTCTTT
CASSISGPEAFF
>TRBV7-8|TRBD1|TRBJ2-7|-|15
TGTGCCAGCCGTCTAATGGGGACAGGGGCGTTCGAGCAGTACTTC
CASRLMGTGAFEQYF
>TRBV7-9|-|TRBJ1-2|-|14
TGTGCCAGCAGCCCGCAGGGTCAAAACTATGGCTACACCTTC
CASSPQGQNYGYTF
>TRBV11-2|-|TRBJ1-1|-|13
TGTGCCAGCAGCTTAGGCGCGAACACTGAAGCTTTCTTT
CASSLGANTEAFF
>TRBV4-1|TRBD1|TRBJ2-1|-|18
TGCGCCAGCAGCCAAGAGCCCCAGGACAGGAGGTCTAGGAATGAGCAGTTCTTC
CASSQEPQDRRSRNEQFF
>TRBV5-6|-|TRBJ1-3|few|16
TGTGCCAGCAGCAATGGGGGCCGGATCTCTGGAAACACCATATATTTT
CASSNGGRISGNTIYF
>TRBV2|-|TRBJ1-2|-|14
TGTGCCAGCAGGACAGGAGCCGGGAACTATGGCTACACCTTC
CASRTGAGNYGYTF
>TRBV5-4|-|TRBJ1-1|once|16
TGTGCCAGCAGCTTGGGACAGGCCTTGGGGTACGCTGAAGCTTTCTTT
CASSLGQALGYAEAFF